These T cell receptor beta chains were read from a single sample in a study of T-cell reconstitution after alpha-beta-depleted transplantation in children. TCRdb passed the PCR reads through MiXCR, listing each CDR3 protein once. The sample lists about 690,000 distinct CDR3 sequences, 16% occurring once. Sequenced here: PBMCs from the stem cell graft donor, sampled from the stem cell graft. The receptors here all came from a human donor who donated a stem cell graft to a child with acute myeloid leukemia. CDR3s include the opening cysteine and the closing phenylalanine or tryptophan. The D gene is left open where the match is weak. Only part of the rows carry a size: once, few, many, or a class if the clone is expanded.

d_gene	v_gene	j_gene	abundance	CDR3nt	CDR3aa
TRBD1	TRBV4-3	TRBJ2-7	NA	TGCGCCAGCAGCCAAGATTCAGGGGGTTCCTCTCACGAGCAGTACTTC	CASSQDSGGSSHEQYF
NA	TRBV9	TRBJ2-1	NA	TGTGCCAGCAGCGTGCTTGTTGGTGAGCAGTTCTTC	CASSVLVGEQFF
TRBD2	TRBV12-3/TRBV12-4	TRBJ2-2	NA	TGTGCCAGCAGTCGAGCGGGGGGGCCAACCGGGGAGCTGTTTTTT	CASSRAGGPTGELFF
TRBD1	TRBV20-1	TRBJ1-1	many	TGCAGTGCTACACAGGGGGTAAACACTGAAGCTTTCTTT	CSATQGVNTEAFF
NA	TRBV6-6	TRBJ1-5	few	TGTGCCAGCACCCTACCGGGGCAGCCCCAGCATTTT	CASTLPGQPQHF
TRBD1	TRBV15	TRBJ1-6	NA	TGTGCCACCAGCAGAGGTGGTTTCGACAGGGTGGCTTCACCCCTCCACTTT	CATSRGGFDRVASPLHF
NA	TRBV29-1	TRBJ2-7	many	TGCAGCGTTGTAAAGGGTACCTACGAGCAGTACTTC	CSVVKGTYEQYF
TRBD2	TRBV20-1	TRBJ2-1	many	TGCAGTGCTAGAGGGGGACTAGCGGGGGAACATGAGCAGTTCTTC	CSARGGLAGEHEQFF
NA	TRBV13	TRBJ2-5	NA	TGTGCCAGCAGCTTAGACAGGGCCGTAGGAGCCCAGTACTTC	CASSLDRAVGAQYF
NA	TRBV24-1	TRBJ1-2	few	TGTGCCACCAGTGATTCCATCGAGAGTGGCTACACCTTC	CATSDSIESGYTF
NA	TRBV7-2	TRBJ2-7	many	TGTGCCAGCAGCATAGGGGGTGCGGGGTCAGCCTACGAGCAGTACTTC	CASSIGGAGSAYEQYF
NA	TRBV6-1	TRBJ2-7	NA	TGTGCCAGCACCGGAGGCGGGGTGGGGTCCTACGAGCAGTACTTC	CASTGGGVGSYEQYF
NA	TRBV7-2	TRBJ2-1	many	TGTGCCAGCAGCCTAGGCGCTGGTAGATCCTACAATGAGCAGTTCTTC	CASSLGAGRSYNEQFF
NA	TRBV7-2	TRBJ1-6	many	TGTGCCAGCAGCTTAGGAAGGTGGGGAGGGAGCAAATCACCCCTCCACTTT	CASSLGRWGGSKSPLHF
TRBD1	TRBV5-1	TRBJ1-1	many	TGCGCCAGCAGCTGGACAGGGGCTGAAGCTTTCTTT	CASSWTGAEAFF
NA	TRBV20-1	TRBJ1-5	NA	TGCAGTGCTAGAAAGGGGGGGGGGCAGGGAAGCAATCAGCCCCAGCATTTT	CSARKGGGQGSNQPQHF
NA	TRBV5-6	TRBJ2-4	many	TGTGCCAGCAGCCCGTATGACTTAGCCAAAAACATTCAGTACTTC	CASSPYDLAKNIQYF
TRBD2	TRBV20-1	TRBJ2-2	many	TGCAGTGCTAGAGGCCTAGCGGCCGGGGAGCTGTTTTTT	CSARGLAAGELFF
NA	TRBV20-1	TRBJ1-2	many	TGCAGTGCTAGAGATCAAAGGAGGGGCCATGGCTACACCTTC	CSARDQRRGHGYTF
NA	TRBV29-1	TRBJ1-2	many	TGCAGCGTTGACTCAAGGGGTGGCTATGGCTACACCTTC	CSVDSRGGYGYTF
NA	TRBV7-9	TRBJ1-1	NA	TGTGCCAGCAGCTTAGTCCCCGAAACGCGCACTGAAGCTTTCTTT	CASSLVPETRTEAFF
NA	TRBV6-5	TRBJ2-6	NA	TGTGCCAGCAGTAACCCAGGGGCTCGTGGGGCCAACGTCCTGACTTTC	CASSNPGARGANVLTF
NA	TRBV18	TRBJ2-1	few	TGTGCCAGCTCACTCGACACAACCTTTTACAATGAGCAGTTCTTC	CASSLDTTFYNEQFF
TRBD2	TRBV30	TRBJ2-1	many	TGTGCCTGCCCGGCTAGCGGGGGAAATGAGCAGTTCTTC	CACPASGGNEQFF
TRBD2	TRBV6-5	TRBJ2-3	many	TGTGCCAGCAGTTTTGGGACTATCGCAGATACGCAGTATTTT	CASSFGTIADTQYF
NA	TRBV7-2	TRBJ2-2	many	TGTGCCAGCAGCCTCCTCGTCGGGGAGCTGTTTTTT	CASSLLVGELFF
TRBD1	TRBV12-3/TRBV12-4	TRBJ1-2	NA	TGTGCCAGCAGTCGGACAGGGGGCTTCGACTATGGCTACACCTTC	CASSRTGGFDYGYTF
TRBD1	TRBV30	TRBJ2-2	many	TGTGCCTGGGTGAGCCCGGACAGGGACACCGGGGAGCTGTTTTTT	CAWVSPDRDTGELFF
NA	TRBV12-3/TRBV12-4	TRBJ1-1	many	TGTGCCAGCAGCCCAGCCTTCGCAGTGAACACTGAAGCTTTCTTT	CASSPAFAVNTEAFF
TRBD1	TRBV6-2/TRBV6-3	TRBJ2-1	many	TGTGCCAGCAGTCTCCGGGGGACAGGGAGGATGGATGAGCAGTTCTTC	CASSLRGTGRMDEQFF
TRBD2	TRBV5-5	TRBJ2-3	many	TGTGCCAGCAGCTTGAGAACTAGCGGGGGATGGGCAGCAGATACGCAGTATTTT	CASSLRTSGGWAADTQYF
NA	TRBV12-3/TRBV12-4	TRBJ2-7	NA	TGTGCCAGCAGTGTGGGGACGGAGACTTACGAGCAGTACTTC	CASSVGTETYEQYF
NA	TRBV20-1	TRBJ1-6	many	TGCAGTGCGCAGGACAGACATTCACCCCTCCACTTT	CSAQDRHSPLHF
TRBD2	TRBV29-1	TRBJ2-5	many	TGCAGCGTTGGGGGACTAGCTTTGGAGACCCAGTACTTC	CSVGGLALETQYF
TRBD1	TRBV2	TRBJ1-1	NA	TGTGCCAGCAGTCAGACAGGGTATAACACTGAAGCTTTCTTT	CASSQTGYNTEAFF
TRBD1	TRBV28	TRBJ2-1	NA	TGTGCCAGCAGGGTTAACAGGGGACATTACAATGAGCAGTTCTTC	CASRVNRGHYNEQFF
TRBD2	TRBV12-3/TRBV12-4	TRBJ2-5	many	TGTGCCAGCAGGGGCCGAGGACTAGCGGACCAAGAGACCCAGTACTTC	CASRGRGLADQETQYF
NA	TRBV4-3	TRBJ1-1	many	TGCGCCAGCACTCCCGGAGTGAGAGGGACTGAAGCTTTCTTT	CASTPGVRGTEAFF
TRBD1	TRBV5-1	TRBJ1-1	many	TGCGCCAGCCGGGGACAGCTGAACACTGAAGCTTTCTTT	CASRGQLNTEAFF
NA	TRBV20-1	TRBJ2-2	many	TGCAGTGCTAGACAGGGTTACACCGGGGAGCTGTTTTTT	CSARQGYTGELFF
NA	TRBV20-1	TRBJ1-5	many	TGCAGTGCTAGAGTGGGGGGCGAGGGGCCCCAGCATTTT	CSARVGGEGPQHF
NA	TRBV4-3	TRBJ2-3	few	TGCGCCAGCAGGGGACGGCGGGGCGGAACAGATACGCAGTATTTT	CASRGRRGGTDTQYF
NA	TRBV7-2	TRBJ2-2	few	TGTGCCAGCAGCAAATACGGGACCGGGGAGCTGTTTTTT	CASSKYGTGELFF
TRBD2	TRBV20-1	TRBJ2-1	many	TGCAGTGCTAGGGACGTGGGCGGGGGGTACAATGAGCAGTTCTTC	CSARDVGGGYNEQFF